Below are 27 T cell receptor beta chains sequenced from a single sample in a study of human T cells and chemical hapten exposure. Indicated time point: patch test 2, 6 weeks after DPC sensitization. The treatment denotes: therapeutic diphenylcyclopropenone sensitization with weekly scalp DPC. The study extracted total RNA from unfractionated whole blood. TCRdb called the RACE reads again in MiXCR, with one record for every CDR3 protein. This table has some 42,000 distinct CDR3 sequences, more than 9% appearing once. Sequencing used whole blood, obtained in connection with sensitization to the hapten diphenylcyclopropenone (DPC). The receptors originated from a woman aged 25 to 39 with alopecia areata. Some clones in this sample may be carry-over from other donors' samples.

This clonotype was counted a few times. The chain combines TRBV19 with TRBJ1-2; the match to TRBD1 covers 8 bases. J was trimmed by 2 bases and V by 6 bases; bases with no gene match: 5. Germline values: CDR1 LNHDA, CDR2 SQIVND (reference sequence). This CDR3 is 14 amino acids long. CDR3 sequence: CASRIDRGNYGYTF. Written as DNA, the CDR3 is TGTGCCAGTAGGATCGACAGGGGAAACTATGGCTACACCTTC.

This clonotype was found many times. V is TRBV14 and J is TRBJ2-2; perhaps TRBD1 as D (5 bases). V was trimmed by 3 bases and J by 2 bases, leaving 16 bases between them. CDR3 length equals 17 residues. CDR1 and CDR2 (germline): SGHDN, FVKESK. CDR3 sequence: CASSHPSVQGNTGELFF. CDR3 in DNA: TGTGCCAGCAGCCATCCAAGCGTCCAGGGAAACACCGGGGAGCTGTTTTTT.

At least ten counts were recorded for this clonotype. This sequence joins TRBV12-3 or TRBV12-4 and TRBJ1-6; possible D gene TRBD1, 5 bases. The V end was cut by 3 bases, the J end by 7 bases, with 7 bases between. The CDR3 runs 13 residues. The CDR3 spells CASSLQGNSPLHF. CDR3 DNA sequence: TGTGCCAGCAGTTTGCAGGGAAATTCACCCCTCCACTTT.

Ten or more counts support this clonotype. The chain carries TRBV2 and TRBJ2-3; 10 bases are a match to TRBD2. Germline V gene sequence: CDR1 SNHLY, CDR2 FYNNEI. The CDR3 loop spans 14 amino acids. V was clipped by 3 bases and J by 6 bases; unmatched bases: 3. CDR3 DNA sequence: TGTGCCAGCAGTGAGGGACTAGCGATGGATACGCAGTATTTT. This encodes CASSEGLAMDTQYF. The full variable domain, completed using reference TRBV2 and TRBJ2-3, is EPEVTQTPSHQVTQMGQEVILRCVPISNHLYFYWYRQILGQKVEFLVSFYNNEISEKSEIFDDQFSVERPDGSNFTLKIRSTKLEDSAMYFCASSEGLAMDTQYFGPGTRLTVL.

This clonotype appeared many times. The rearrangement links TRBV9 to TRBJ2-1, with D perhaps matching TRBD1 or TRBD2 (5 bases each). CDR3 length equals 14 residues. V lost 6 bases and J 7 bases, leaving 17 bases between the germline ends. The germline CDR1 and CDR2 sequences are SGDLS and YYNGEE. CDR3 nucleotides: TGTGCCAGCACCCTAACAGGCTCGGGGAATGAGCAGTTCTTC. This encodes CASTLTGSGNEQFF.

This clonotype has more than one count but fewer than ten. The chain joins TRBV28 to TRBJ2-5; 7 positions agree with TRBD1. Per germline, CDR1 MDHEN and CDR2 SYDVKM. The CDR3 is made up of 14 amino acids. The ends lost 3 bases at V and 2 bases at J; junction bases unmatched: 3. This CDR3 is CASSFGTDQETQYF. CDR3 sequence (DNA): TGTGCCAGCAGTTTCGGGACAGATCAAGAGACCCAGTACTTC. The full variable domain, its missing parts supplied by reference TRBV28 and TRBJ2-5, is DVKVTQSSRYLVKRTGEKVFLECVQDMDHENMFWYRQDPGLGLRLIYFSYDVKMKEKGDIPEGYSVSREKKERFSLILESASTNQTSMYLCASSFGTDQETQYFGPGTRLLVL.

The chain carries TRBV29-1 and TRBJ1-6; no firm D call. Germline CDR1 reads SQVTM; CDR2 reads ANQGSEA. The CDR3 extends over 14 amino acids. Trimming removed 4 bases at V and 10 bases at J, with 17 bases between. CDR3 DNA sequence: TGCAGCGTTGCTTCGGCCAGCCACGGATCACCCCTCCACTTT. Translation: CSVASASHGSPLHF.

The gene calls are TRBV6-5 and TRBJ1-5, with D possibly matching TRBD1 (5 bases). Germline-derived CDR1 and CDR2 are MNHEY and SVGAGI. V lost 4 bases, J lost 7 bases, and 14 bases lay in between. This CDR3 has 14 residues. CDR3 in amino acids: CASSFSGAGQPQHF. CDR3 sequence (DNA): TGTGCCAGCAGTTTTAGTGGGGCGGGGCAGCCCCAGCATTTT.

Ten or more counts support this clonotype. V usage is TRBV5-1 and J usage is TRBJ2-6; D not resolved. The germline gives CDR1 SGHRS, CDR2 YFSETQ. The V gene lost 3 bases and the J gene lost 3 bases, with 13 bases spanning the gap. The CDR3 length is 16 residues. The CDR3 region has the DNA TGCGCCAGCAGCTCCAGTCCCGGCGGTGGGGCCAACGTCCTGACTTTC. Protein: CASSSSPGGGANVLTF.

The chain has TRBV6-2 or TRBV6-3 and TRBJ2-1; D not certain. The CDR3 contains 13 residues. V lost 6 bases and J 4 bases, leaving 10 bases between the germline ends. Germline CDR1 reads MNHEY; CDR2 reads SVGEGT. CDR3 protein: CASSLPGYNEQFF. CDR3 in DNA: TGTGCCAGCAGCCTCCCCGGGTACAATGAGCAGTTCTTC.

This clonotype was seen many times. This rearrangement joins TRBV15 to TRBJ2-7, with TRBD1 matching over 7 bases. This CDR3 region has 14 residues. Unmatched junction bases numbered 4, after V lost 2 bases and J lost 3 bases. Per the germline V gene, CDR1 is LNHNV and CDR2 is YYDKDF (reference sequence). The CDR3 is CATSRPGQDYEQYF. CDR3 DNA sequence: TGTGCCACCAGCAGACCCGGACAGGACTACGAGCAGTACTTC.

Many counts were recorded for this clonotype. V is TRBV7-2 and J is TRBJ2-7; TRBD2 might be the D (6 bases). This CDR3 has 14 amino acids. V gave up 5 bases and J gave up 3 bases, with 14 bases separating them. The V gene's germline CDR1 is SGHTA and CDR2 FQGNSA. The chain's CDR3 is CASSPRGSHYEQYF. DNA for the CDR3: TGTGCCAGCAGCCCCCGGGGGAGCCACTACGAGCAGTACTTC.

This chain joins TRBV9 and TRBJ2-5, with a possible D match to TRBD1 (5 bases). Trimming took 2 bases from V and 0 from J, leaving 8 bases between them. The V gene's germline CDR1 is SGDLS and CDR2 YYNGEE. The CDR3 loop spans 14 amino acids. The CDR3, as DNA: TGTGCCAGCAGCGTCCAGGGTTACCAAGAGACCCAGTACTTC. It specifies CASSVQGYQETQYF.

The chain employs TRBV20-1 and TRBJ1-6; 7 nucleotides line up with TRBD1. V was pared by 5 bases and J by 0 bases, with 4 bases of the junction left unmatched. The CDR3 consists of 15 residues. Germline V gene data show CDR1 as DFQATT and CDR2 as SNEGSKA (reference sequence). CDR3 DNA: TGCAGTGCTGAGGGGGCGAGCTCCTATAATTCACCCCTCCACTTT. Translated: CSAEGASSYNSPLHF.

This clonotype was seen ten or more times. This chain uses TRBV27 with TRBJ2-7, with 7 bases that match TRBD1. The CDR3 sequence is 15 residues long. Germline CDR1 reads MNHEY; CDR2 reads SMNVEV (reference sequence). Germline trimming cut 0 bases from V and 2 bases from J; bases unmatched to any gene: 4. The DNA of the CDR3 is TGTGCCAGCAGTTTATCGGGCCAGGGGGCCTACGAGCAGTACTTC. Encoded protein: CASSLSGQGAYEQYF.

This sequence joins TRBV3-1 and TRBJ2-7, with a weak D call TRBD2 (6 bases). Germline V lookup: CDR1 LGHDT, CDR2 YNNKEL (reference sequence). This CDR3 is 17 amino acids long. V lost 5 bases to trimming and J lost 3 bases, with 23 bases between them. DNA for the CDR3: TGTGCCAGCAGCGTCCGGGGAGCCTCAAAGGGAGGCTACGAGCAGTACTTC. This codes for CASSVRGASKGGYEQYF.

The J gene is TRBJ2-3, the V gene TRBV2; 12 bases are shared with TRBD2. This CDR3 comprises 16 residues. With V trimmed by 6 bases and J by 4 bases, 8 bases remained unmatched. Germline assignment: CDR1 SNHLY and CDR2 FYNNEI. CDR3 sequence (DNA): TGTGCCAGCAGAGCTAGACTAGCGGGGGCGGCAGATACGCAGTATTTT. This codes for CASRARLAGAADTQYF.

This clonotype was observed a handful of times. The chain employs TRBV12-5 and TRBJ2-1; D gene ambiguous. CDR3 length equals 16 residues. CDR1 and CDR2 (germline): LGHNT, FRNRAP. The germline V and J ends were trimmed by 3 bases and 0 bases, with 12 bases remaining between them. The CDR3 DNA follows: TGTGCTAGTGGTTTCTTAGACTCCAACTCCTACAATGAGCAGTTCTTC. It codes for CASGFLDSNSYNEQFF.

This clonotype turned up a few times. V gene TRBV19 combines with J gene TRBJ1-5, with 7 nucleotides matching TRBD1. This CDR3 is 15 amino acids long. With 6 bases clipped from V and 4 bases from J, the junction kept 9 bases outside the gene matches. Germline CDR1 LNHDA, CDR2 SQIVND (reference sequence). This CDR3 reads CASRPFRDSNQPQHF. The DNA for the CDR3 is TGTGCCAGTAGACCTTTTCGGGACAGTAATCAGCCCCAGCATTTT.

At least ten counts were recorded for this clonotype. The V and J genes are TRBV24-1 and TRBJ1-1, with a weak D call TRBD1 (5 bases). Deletions cut 9 bases from V and 3 bases from J, with 13 bases between. The CDR3 contains 13 residues. Germline V gives CDR1 KGHDR, CDR2 SFDVKD. CDR3 DNA: TGTGCCACCTTGGGGGTAGGTGACACTGAAGCTTTCTTT. Protein: CATLGVGDTEAFF.

With respect to this clonotype: One base away lies a much larger clone, so this may be a sequencing read error. The gene calls are TRBV11-2 and TRBJ2-7, with TRBD1 identical over 7 bases. With V trimmed by 3 bases and J by 5 bases, 10 bases remained unmatched. Germline CDR1 reads SGHAT; CDR2 reads FQNNGV. The CDR3 runs 15 residues. CDR3 DNA sequence: TGTGCCAGCAGCTTCGGACAGGATTCTTCCGACGAGCAGTACTTC. Protein sequence: CASSFGQDSSDEQYF. Complete variable domain (other parts from reference TRBV11-2 and TRBJ2-7): EAGVAQSPRYKIIEKRQSVAFWCNPISGHATLYWYQQILGQGPKLLIQFQNNGVVDDSQLPKDRFSAERLKGVDSTLKIQPAKLEDSAVYLCASSFGQDSSDEQYFGPGTRLTVT.

This clonotype was observed a few times. The chain joins TRBV11-3 to TRBJ2-2; D is ambiguous. V was pared by 4 bases and J by 1 base, with 7 bases between. Germline CDR1 reads SGHNT; CDR2 reads YENEEA. The CDR3 contains 14 residues. CDR3 region: CASSSPENTGELFF. CDR3 DNA: TGTGCCAGCAGCTCGCCAGAGAACACCGGGGAGCTGTTTTTT.

The rearrangement links TRBV7-2 to TRBJ2-7; D is uncertain. Germline CDR1 is SGHTA and CDR2 is FQGNSA. This CDR3 has 14 amino acids. Trimming left V 1 base short and J 5 bases short, with 12 bases between. CDR3 coding DNA: TGTGCCAGCAGCTTAGTGCGCCCCCGGCACGAGCAGTACTTC. Its translation is CASSLVRPRHEQYF.

This clonotype was counted only a few times. The chain employs TRBV25-1 and TRBJ2-7; TRBD1 or TRBD2 may be the D gene (6 bases each). Trimming took 2 bases from V and 6 from J, leaving 14 bases between them. Germline V gene data show CDR1 as MGHDK and CDR2 as SYGVNS. The CDR3 totals 14 residues. CDR3 sequence reads: CASSERGLGGEQYF. Written as DNA, the CDR3 is TGTGCCAGCAGTGAACGGGGGCTGGGTGGCGAGCAGTACTTC.

This clonotype came up a few times. This chain uses TRBV10-3 with TRBJ2-3, with 14 positions matching TRBD2. The CDR3 covers 13 residues. Looked up from germline, CDR1 is ENHRY and CDR2 is SYGVKD. J gave up 7 bases and V 9 bases, and 3 bases lay outside the gene matches. CDR3 in DNA: TGTGCCATTGGGACTAGCGGGGGAAATACGCAGTATTTT. Its translation is CAIGTSGGNTQYF.

In its sample, this clonotype was seen a few times. The gene calls are TRBV18 and TRBJ2-5; D may match TRBD1 or TRBD2 (5 bases each). The V end was cut by 0 bases, the J end by 8 bases, with 10 bases between. Germline V CDR1 and CDR2: KGHSH, LQKENI. This CDR3 has 13 amino acids. In nucleotides, the CDR3 is TGTGCCAGCTCACCACCGGGGACGAACACCCAGTACTTC. The encoded protein is CASSPPGTNTQYF.

This clonotype was observed a handful of times. The rearrangement links TRBV30 to TRBJ1-2; tentative D call: TRBD1 (6 bases). Germline assignment: CDR1 GTSNPN and CDR2 SVGIG (reference sequence). CDR3 size: 14 residues. Trimming took off 3 bases at V and 6 bases at J, with 17 bases between the two ends. CDR3 sequence: CAWRPRQDRHGYTF. CDR3 bases: TGTGCCTGGAGGCCCCGACAGGACCGCCATGGCTACACCTTC.